Below, 25 T cell receptor beta chains from the same sample are listed, as sequenced in a study of blood T cell repertoires in COVID-19. Here immunoSEQ multiplex PCR was the method, and the copy in TCRdb shows in-frame clones only, minus some. The sample has approximately 250,000 clones; around four fifths are singletons. The specimen sequenced was peripheral blood. These receptors all come from a man in his sixties with acute or convalescent COVID-19.

This clone has a single count. The chain couples TRBV28 to TRBJ1-4; D might be TRBD1 (5 bases). V gave up 2 bases and J gave up 4 bases, with 17 bases separating them. CDR1 MDHEN and CDR2 SYDVKM come from the germline V gene. The CDR3 spans 17 residues. The CDR3 is CASSLIWRRGDNEKLFF. In nucleotides, the CDR3 is TGTGCCAGCAGTTTAATCTGGCGCCGGGGGGATAATGAAAAACTGTTTTTT.

This clone was picked up one time. The V and J genes are TRBV7-3 and TRBJ2-5; 10 nucleotides agree with TRBD2. The ends lost 8 bases at V and 7 bases at J; junction bases unmatched: 10. Germline values: CDR1 SGHTA, CDR2 FQGTGA. CDR3 length: 14 residues. Here the CDR3 DNA reads TGTGCCAGCTCCCCAGCGGGAGGGCCGGGGACCCAGTACTTC. Protein sequence: CASSPAGGPGTQYF. Variable domain in full (rest from reference TRBV7-3 and TRBJ2-5): GAGVSQTPSNKVTEKGKYVELRCDPISGHTALYWYRQSLGQGPEFLIYFQGTGAADDSGLPNDRFFAVRPEGSVSTLKIQRTERGDSAVYLCASSPAGGPGTQYFGPGTRLLVL.

The chain joins TRBV7-9 to TRBJ2-3, with no clear D. Germline CDR1 SEHNR, CDR2 FQNEAQ (reference sequence). The CDR3 is made up of 13 amino acids. V was shortened by 1 base and J by 3 bases, with 5 bases between the two germline ends. In nucleotides, the CDR3 is TGTGCCAGCAGCTTAGTTCAAACAGATACGCAGTATTTT. Translated, it gives CASSLVQTDTQYF.

The chain employs TRBV6-5 and TRBJ2-1, with D tentatively TRBD2 (7 bases). CDR1 MNHEY and CDR2 SVGAGI come from the germline V gene. The CDR3 totals 15 residues. V was clipped by 6 bases and J by 7 bases, with 19 bases between them. CDR3 sequence (DNA): TGTGCCAGCAGCCGCTTTCGGGGGGCCAATAATGAGCAGTTCTTC. It specifies CASSRFRGANNEQFF.

This clone was found once. The rearrangement links TRBV19 to TRBJ1-2, with TRBD1 matching over 7 bases. Germline V gives CDR1 LNHDA, CDR2 SQIVND (reference sequence). The junction had 13 bases not matched to a gene; V was cut back by 4 bases and J by 2 bases. The CDR3 is 17 amino acids. CDR3 DNA: TGTGCCAGTAGTAGAATACAGGGGCCCGCCGGAAACTATGGCTACACCTTC. It encodes CASSRIQGPAGNYGYTF.

The J gene is TRBJ1-1, the V gene TRBV4-1; 7 bases are a match to TRBD1. From germline, CDR1 is MGHRA and CDR2 YSYEKL. CDR3 length equals 16 residues. V shed 4 bases, J shed 0 bases, and the junction held 8 bases outside the gene matches. As DNA, the CDR3 is TGCGCCAGCAGCCGTGGACAGGCGTACATGAACACTGAAGCTTTCTTT. It yields the protein CASSRGQAYMNTEAFF.

This rearrangement joins TRBV6-4 to TRBJ2-3; perhaps TRBD2 as D (6 bases). In germline, CDR1 is MRHNA, CDR2 SNTAGT. V was clipped by 6 bases and J by 4 bases, with 11 bases between them. CDR3 size: 13 residues. The chain's CDR3 is CASRGGRADTQYF. The CDR3 DNA sequence: TGTGCCAGCAGAGGAGGGAGAGCAGATACGCAGTATTTT.

The chain links TRBV7-2 to TRBJ1-3; 7 bases match TRBD1. The V gene's germline CDR1 is SGHTA and CDR2 FQGNSA. The length of the CDR3 is 16 residues. V shed 6 bases, J shed 1 base, and the junction held 9 bases outside the gene matches. The CDR3 DNA is TGTGCCAGCAGTCCAGACAGGGTTGGGTCTGGAAACACCATATATTTT. Translation gives CASSPDRVGSGNTIYF.

Comment on this clone: The junction shows a germline mismatch at one end, possibly a read error. The V and J genes are TRBV7-9 and TRBJ1-1; tentatively, D is TRBD1 (6 bases). CDR3 length: 13 residues. The germline CDR1 and CDR2 sequences are SEHNR and FQNEAQ (reference sequence). CDR3: CASSLALKDSESF. The CDR3 DNA sequence: TGTGCCAGCAGCTTAGCCCTAAAGGACAGTGAGAGTTTC.

The rearrangement links TRBV5-8 to TRBJ2-2; 10 bases fit TRBD1. The CDR3 runs to 16 residues. Germline CDR1 is SGHTS and CDR2 is YDEGEE. The ends lost 4 bases at V and 5 bases at J; junction bases unmatched: 8. Written as DNA, the CDR3 is TGTGCCAGCAGCCCGGCGACAGGGGGCTGGACCGGGGAGCTGTTTTTT. Translated: CASSPATGGWTGELFF.

The V and J genes are TRBV11-3 and TRBJ1-1; the D gene is possibly TRBD1 (5 bases). Trimming removed 0 bases from V and 4 bases from J, with 9 bases in between. Germline V gene lookup returns CDR1 SGHNT and CDR2 YENEEA. This CDR3 spans 14 amino acids. Here the CDR3 reads CASSLDGGSTEAFF. The DNA for the CDR3 is TGTGCCAGCAGCTTAGATGGGGGGAGCACTGAAGCTTTCTTT. Full variable domain (remainder filled in from reference TRBV11-3 and TRBJ1-1): EAGVVQSPRYKIIEKKQPVAFWCNPISGHNTLYWYLQNLGQGPELLIRYENEEAVDDSQLPKDRFSAERLKGVDSTLKIQPAELGDSAVYLCASSLDGGSTEAFFGQGTRLTVV.

The CDR3 nucleotides are TGTGCCAGCAGCCAAGGAGGACCCCTCCACTTT. Protein: CASSQGGPLHF. The chain employs TRBV3-1 (or the pseudogene TRBV3-2) and TRBJ1-6; D is uncertain. V was pared by 1 base and J by 12 bases, with 4 bases between. CDR1 LGHDT and CDR2 YNNKEL come from the germline V gene (reference sequence). This CDR3 is 11 amino acids long.

V and J are TRBV10-2 and TRBJ2-7, with a possible D match to TRBD2 (6 bases). Trimming left V 4 bases short and J 4 bases short, with 23 bases between. The germline V gene encodes CDR1 WSHSY and CDR2 SAAADI. The CDR3 runs 17 residues. For the CDR3, the DNA is TGCGCCAGCAGTGGCGGGGCTGTGGCAGGACTACGATACGAGCAGTACTTC. Its translation: CASSGGAVAGLRYEQYF.

The CDR3 sequence: CASSPGTGTFLRFF. The CDR3 DNA sequence: TGTGCCAGCAGCCCCGGGACAGGGACCTTCCTGCGGTTCTTC. This sequence joins TRBV6-5 and TRBJ2-1, with TRBD1 identical over 9 bases. V gave up 6 bases and J gave up 15 bases; unmatched junction bases: 15. Germline values: CDR1 MNHEY, CDR2 SVGAGI. CDR3 length: 14 amino acids.

V usage is TRBV9 and J usage is TRBJ2-3; TRBD2 might be the D (5 bases). Germline CDR1 SGDLS, CDR2 YYNGEE. This CDR3 spans 15 amino acids. V was trimmed by 0 bases and J by 3 bases, leaving 11 bases between them. CDR3: CASSVGGVATDTQYF. CDR3 DNA sequence: TGTGCCAGCAGCGTAGGGGGAGTCGCTACAGATACGCAGTATTTT.

This clone has just a few counts. The CDR3 sequence: CSANGGSETQYF. The CDR3 DNA reads TGCAGCGCGAATGGGGGCAGCGAGACCCAGTACTTC. This chain joins TRBV29-1 and TRBJ2-5; D possibly corresponds to TRBD1 (6 bases). The CDR3 extends over 12 amino acids. Germline loops: CDR1 SQVTM, CDR2 ANQGSEA. Trimming removed 7 bases at V and 5 bases at J, with 14 bases between.

In DNA form, the CDR3 reads TGTGCCAGCAGTGAACAGATACCGTCCAATGAGCAGTTCTTC. This sequence encodes CASSEQIPSNEQFF. The rearrangement uses TRBV2 and TRBJ2-1, with no clear D. Germline V gene lookup returns CDR1 SNHLY and CDR2 FYNNEI. V was trimmed by 2 bases and J by 6 bases, leaving 11 bases between them. The CDR3 contains 14 residues. Full variable domain (rest looked up from reference TRBV2 and TRBJ2-1): EPEVTQTPSHQVTQMGQEVILRCVPISNHLYFYWYRQILGQKVEFLVSFYNNEISEKSEIFDDQFSVERPDGSNFTLKIRSTKLEDSAMYFCASSEQIPSNEQFFGPGTRLTVL.

The V call is TRBV6-6, the J call TRBJ2-3; no firm D call. The CDR3 totals 13 residues. Trimming left V 6 bases short and J 6 bases short, with 13 bases between. CDR1 and CDR2 (germline): MNHNY, SVGAGI (reference sequence). The CDR3 bases are TGTGCCAGCAGCCGAACCTGGAGTGATACGCAGTATTTT. It yields the protein CASSRTWSDTQYF.

This clone was detected once. The chain is built from TRBV23-1 and TRBJ1-1, with 7 bases that match TRBD1. TRBV23-1 is an ORF; its function is uncertain. The CDR3 loop spans 15 amino acids. V trimming: 11 bases; J trimming: 5 bases; junction bases outside the gene matches: 17. CDR3 sequence: CAGKTCTGVRTEAFF. DNA of the CDR3: TGCGCCGGCAAAACCTGTACAGGGGTAAGGACTGAAGCTTTCTTT.

V and J are TRBV28 and TRBJ2-7; D is ambiguous. With 2 bases removed from V and 0 bases from J, the gap between germline ends came to 5 bases. This CDR3 contains 13 residues. The germline gives CDR1 MDHEN, CDR2 SYDVKM. The chain's CDR3 is CASSLGSSYEQYF. The CDR3 DNA reads as TGTGCCAGCAGTTTAGGCTCCTCCTACGAGCAGTACTTC.

This clone was seen just once. The chain is built from TRBV14 and TRBJ1-1, with D perhaps TRBD1 (5 bases). The CDR3 totals 17 residues. In germline, CDR1 is SGHDN, CDR2 FVKESK. The V end lost 0 bases, the J end lost 4 bases, and 18 bases lay between the germline ends. CDR3 DNA: TGTGCCAGCAGCCAAGATTCGGTGGTACCCGGGGGCACTGAAGCTTTCTTT. This sequence encodes CASSQDSVVPGGTEAFF.

The gene calls are TRBV6-6 and TRBJ2-7; 9 bases are shared with TRBD2. V shed 7 bases, J shed 0 bases, and the junction held 7 bases outside the gene matches. Germline V gene data show CDR1 as MNHNY and CDR2 as SVGAGI (reference sequence). The CDR3 runs 15 residues. Here the CDR3 DNA reads TGTGCCAGCAACCTAGCGGGGCCCGTCTCCTACGAGCAGTACTTC. Protein sequence: CASNLAGPVSYEQYF.

This chain uses TRBV4-1 with TRBJ2-1; possibly TRBD2 for D (6 bases). This CDR3 has 17 residues. The germline V and J ends were trimmed by 1 base and 1 base, with 14 bases remaining between them. Germline loops: CDR1 MGHRA, CDR2 YSYEKL. The chain's CDR3 is CASSQVSSVPSYNEQFF. DNA for the CDR3: TGCGCCAGCAGCCAAGTATCTAGCGTGCCGTCCTACAATGAGCAGTTCTTC.

This rearrangement joins TRBV5-4 to TRBJ2-2; D gene ambiguous. V was trimmed by 3 bases and J by 10 bases, leaving 16 bases between them. Germline values: CDR1 SGHNT, CDR2 YYREEE (reference sequence). The CDR3 spans 14 residues. The CDR3 loop is CASSWVGVPEELFF. The CDR3 coding sequence is TGTGCCAGCAGCTGGGTGGGCGTACCGGAGGAGCTGTTTTTT.

This chain joins TRBV28 and TRBJ2-3, with D unresolved. Germline V gene data show CDR1 as MDHEN and CDR2 as SYDVKM. The CDR3 contains 13 residues. Deletions cut 7 bases from V and 0 bases from J, with 8 bases between. CDR3 residues: CASMSPSTDTQYF. In nucleotides, the CDR3 is TGTGCCAGCATGTCTCCCAGCACAGATACGCAGTATTTT.